A selection of T cell receptor beta chains follows, all from one sample in a study of graft-versus-host responses after intestinal transplantation. Assay used: immunoSEQ multiplex PCR; TCRdb lists only in-frame clones, some missing. The sample has under 45,000 clones; over 85% are singletons. Sequencing used PBMCs, obtained around 270 days after transplant. The receptor source for this set is a human patient who received an intestinal transplant, so some T cells may come from the graft donor. CDR3s leave out the opening cysteine and the closing phenylalanine or tryptophan. The order of the fields is CDR3 protein, D gene, J gene, V gene. A D gene is named only where the DNA matches it firmly.

AISDVGLTEAF	.	TRBJ1-1	TRBV10-3
ASRPAGNTIY	.	TRBJ1-3	TRBV6-1
AWSPRQAGNTIY	.	TRBJ1-3	TRBV30
ASSEIGSNQPQH	.	TRBJ1-5	TRBV6-5
ASSPREGRTEAF	.	TRBJ1-1	TRBV5-5
ASSPFGGGSYNEQF	TRBD2	TRBJ2-1	TRBV4-1
ASSLFMEETQY	.	TRBJ2-5	TRBV5-1
ASQSRRGGDPTGELF	TRBD2	TRBJ2-2	TRBV2
ASSSTGAGT	TRBD1	TRBJ1-2	TRBV7-9
ASSGVAYEQY	.	TRBJ2-7	TRBV4-2